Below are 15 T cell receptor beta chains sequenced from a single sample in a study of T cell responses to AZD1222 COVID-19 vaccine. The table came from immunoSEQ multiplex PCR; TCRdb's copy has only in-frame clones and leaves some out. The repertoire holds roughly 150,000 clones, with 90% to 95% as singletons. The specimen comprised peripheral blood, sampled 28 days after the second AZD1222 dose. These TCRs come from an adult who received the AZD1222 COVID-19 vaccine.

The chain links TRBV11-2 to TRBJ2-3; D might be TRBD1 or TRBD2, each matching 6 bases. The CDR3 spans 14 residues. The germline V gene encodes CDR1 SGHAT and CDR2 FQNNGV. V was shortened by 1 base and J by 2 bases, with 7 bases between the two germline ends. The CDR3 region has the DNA TGTGCCAGCAGCTTAGGGGGGGCCACAGATACGCAGTATTTT. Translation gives CASSLGGATDTQYF.

This chain's CDR3 is CASSLTHGMMNTQYF. The CDR3 DNA follows: TGTGCCAGCAGTCTAACCCATGGGATGATGAATACGCAGTATTTT. V gene TRBV6-5 combines with J gene TRBJ2-3; D gene uncertain. Germline lookup yields CDR1 MNHEY and CDR2 SVGAGI. Trimming cost V 5 bases and J 7 bases, with 19 bases left between them. The CDR3 length is 15 residues.

The DNA for the CDR3 is TGTGCCAGCAGCATCAGATCGGGACTAGCCACAGATACGCAGTATTTT. This sequence encodes CASSIRSGLATDTQYF. This chain links TRBV5-4 with TRBJ2-3, with 9 nucleotides matching TRBD2. The J segment lost 2 bases and the V segment lost 4 bases, leaving 8 bases of the junction unmatched. The CDR3 is 16 residues long. Germline-derived CDR1 and CDR2 are SGHNT and YYREEE (reference sequence).

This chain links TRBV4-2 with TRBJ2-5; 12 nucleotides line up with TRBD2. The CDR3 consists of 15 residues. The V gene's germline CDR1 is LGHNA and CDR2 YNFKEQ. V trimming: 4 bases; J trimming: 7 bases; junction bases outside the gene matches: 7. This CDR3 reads CASSPRLAGEGTQYF. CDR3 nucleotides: TGTGCCAGCAGCCCCCGACTAGCGGGAGAAGGGACCCAGTACTTC.

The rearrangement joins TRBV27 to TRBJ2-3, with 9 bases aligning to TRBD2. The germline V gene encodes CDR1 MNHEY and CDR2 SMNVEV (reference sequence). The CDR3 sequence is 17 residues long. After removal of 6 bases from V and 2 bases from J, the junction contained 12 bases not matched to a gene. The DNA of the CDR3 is TGTGCCAGCAGGATATATGGGGCGGGGGGGTACACAGATACGCAGTATTTT. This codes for CASRIYGAGGYTDTQYF.

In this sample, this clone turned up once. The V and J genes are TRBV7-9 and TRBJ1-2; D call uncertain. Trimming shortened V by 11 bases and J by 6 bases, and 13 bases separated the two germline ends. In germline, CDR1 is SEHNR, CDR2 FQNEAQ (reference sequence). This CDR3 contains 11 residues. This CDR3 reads CAQGGSDGYTF. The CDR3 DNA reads TGTGCCCAAGGAGGAAGTGATGGCTACACCTTC.

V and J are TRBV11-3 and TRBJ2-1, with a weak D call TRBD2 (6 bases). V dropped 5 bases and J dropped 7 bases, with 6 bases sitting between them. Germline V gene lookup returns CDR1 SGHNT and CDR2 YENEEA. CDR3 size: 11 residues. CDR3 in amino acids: CASSRGNEQFF. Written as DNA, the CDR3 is TGTGCCAGCAGCCGGGGGAATGAGCAGTTCTTC. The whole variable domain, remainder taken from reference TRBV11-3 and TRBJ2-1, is EAGVVQSPRYKIIEKKQPVAFWCNPISGHNTLYWYLQNLGQGPELLIRYENEEAVDDSQLPKDRFSAERLKGVDSTLKIQPAELGDSAVYLCASSRGNEQFFGPGTRLTVL.

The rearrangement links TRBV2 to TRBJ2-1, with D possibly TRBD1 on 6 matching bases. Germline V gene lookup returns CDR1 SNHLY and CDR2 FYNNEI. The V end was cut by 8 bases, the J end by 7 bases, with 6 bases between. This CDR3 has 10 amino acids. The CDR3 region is CASQGNEQFF. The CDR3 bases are TGTGCCAGCCAGGGGAATGAGCAGTTCTTC.

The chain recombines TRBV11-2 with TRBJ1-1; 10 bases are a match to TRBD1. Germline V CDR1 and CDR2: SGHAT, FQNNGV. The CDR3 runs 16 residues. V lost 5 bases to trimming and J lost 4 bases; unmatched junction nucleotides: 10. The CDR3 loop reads CASSPQDRGRFTEAFF. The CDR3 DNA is TGTGCCAGCAGCCCCCAAGACAGGGGGCGTTTCACTGAAGCTTTCTTT. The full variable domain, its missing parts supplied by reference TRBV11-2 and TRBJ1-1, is EAGVAQSPRYKIIEKRQSVAFWCNPISGHATLYWYQQILGQGPKLLIQFQNNGVVDDSQLPKDRFSAERLKGVDSTLKIQPAKLEDSAVYLCASSPQDRGRFTEAFFGQGTRLTVV.

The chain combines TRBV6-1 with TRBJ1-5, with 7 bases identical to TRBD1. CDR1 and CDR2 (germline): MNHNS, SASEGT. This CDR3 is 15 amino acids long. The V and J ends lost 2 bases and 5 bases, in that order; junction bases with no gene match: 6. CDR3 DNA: TGTGCCAGCAGTGAAATGGTACAGGGGTATCAGCCCCAGCATTTT. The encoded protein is CASSEMVQGYQPQHF.

CDR3 sequence (DNA): TGTGCCAGCTCAGGGTTGGGGAAGAGCTCCTACAATGAGCAGTTCTTC. Translating it yields CASSGLGKSSYNEQFF. This chain uses TRBV18 with TRBJ2-1; no reliable D call. CDR3 size: 16 residues. Germline V CDR1 and CDR2: KGHSH, LQKENI. V dropped 5 bases and J dropped 0 bases, with 14 bases sitting between them.

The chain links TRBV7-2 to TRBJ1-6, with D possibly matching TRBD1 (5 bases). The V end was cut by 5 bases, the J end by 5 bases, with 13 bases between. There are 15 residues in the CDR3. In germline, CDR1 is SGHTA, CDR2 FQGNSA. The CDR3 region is CASSPRRGNNSPLHF. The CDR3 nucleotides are TGTGCCAGCAGCCCGCGAAGGGGAAATAATTCACCCCTCCACTTT.

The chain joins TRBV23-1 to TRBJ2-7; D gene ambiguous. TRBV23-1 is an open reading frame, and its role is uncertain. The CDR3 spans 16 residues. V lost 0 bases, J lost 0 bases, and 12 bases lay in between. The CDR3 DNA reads TGCGCCAGCAGTCAATCTCGCCTGGAGAGCTCCTACGAGCAGTACTTC. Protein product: CASSQSRLESSYEQYF.

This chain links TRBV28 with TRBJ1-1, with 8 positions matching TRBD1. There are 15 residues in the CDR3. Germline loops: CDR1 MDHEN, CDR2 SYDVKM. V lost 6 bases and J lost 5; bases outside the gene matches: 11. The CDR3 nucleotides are TGTGCCAGCAGAGCAACAGGGACAGGAGAGACTGAAGCTTTCTTT. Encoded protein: CASRATGTGETEAFF.

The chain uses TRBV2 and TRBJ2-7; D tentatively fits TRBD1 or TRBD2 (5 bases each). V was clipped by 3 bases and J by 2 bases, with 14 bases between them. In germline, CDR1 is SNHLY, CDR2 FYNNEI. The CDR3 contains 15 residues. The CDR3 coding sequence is TGTGCCAGCAGTGAGGCGACTCCGGGGCCCTACGAGCAGTACTTC. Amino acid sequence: CASSEATPGPYEQYF.